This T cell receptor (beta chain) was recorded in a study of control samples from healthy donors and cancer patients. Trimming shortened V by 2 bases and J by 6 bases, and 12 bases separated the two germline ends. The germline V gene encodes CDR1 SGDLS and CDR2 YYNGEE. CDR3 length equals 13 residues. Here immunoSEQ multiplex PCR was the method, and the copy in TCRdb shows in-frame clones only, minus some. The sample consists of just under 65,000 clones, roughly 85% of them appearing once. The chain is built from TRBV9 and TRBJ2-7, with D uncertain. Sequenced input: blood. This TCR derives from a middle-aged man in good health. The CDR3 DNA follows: TGTGCCAGCAGCGTCGGAGAGTTCTCCGAGCAGTACTTC. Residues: CASSVGEFSEQYF.